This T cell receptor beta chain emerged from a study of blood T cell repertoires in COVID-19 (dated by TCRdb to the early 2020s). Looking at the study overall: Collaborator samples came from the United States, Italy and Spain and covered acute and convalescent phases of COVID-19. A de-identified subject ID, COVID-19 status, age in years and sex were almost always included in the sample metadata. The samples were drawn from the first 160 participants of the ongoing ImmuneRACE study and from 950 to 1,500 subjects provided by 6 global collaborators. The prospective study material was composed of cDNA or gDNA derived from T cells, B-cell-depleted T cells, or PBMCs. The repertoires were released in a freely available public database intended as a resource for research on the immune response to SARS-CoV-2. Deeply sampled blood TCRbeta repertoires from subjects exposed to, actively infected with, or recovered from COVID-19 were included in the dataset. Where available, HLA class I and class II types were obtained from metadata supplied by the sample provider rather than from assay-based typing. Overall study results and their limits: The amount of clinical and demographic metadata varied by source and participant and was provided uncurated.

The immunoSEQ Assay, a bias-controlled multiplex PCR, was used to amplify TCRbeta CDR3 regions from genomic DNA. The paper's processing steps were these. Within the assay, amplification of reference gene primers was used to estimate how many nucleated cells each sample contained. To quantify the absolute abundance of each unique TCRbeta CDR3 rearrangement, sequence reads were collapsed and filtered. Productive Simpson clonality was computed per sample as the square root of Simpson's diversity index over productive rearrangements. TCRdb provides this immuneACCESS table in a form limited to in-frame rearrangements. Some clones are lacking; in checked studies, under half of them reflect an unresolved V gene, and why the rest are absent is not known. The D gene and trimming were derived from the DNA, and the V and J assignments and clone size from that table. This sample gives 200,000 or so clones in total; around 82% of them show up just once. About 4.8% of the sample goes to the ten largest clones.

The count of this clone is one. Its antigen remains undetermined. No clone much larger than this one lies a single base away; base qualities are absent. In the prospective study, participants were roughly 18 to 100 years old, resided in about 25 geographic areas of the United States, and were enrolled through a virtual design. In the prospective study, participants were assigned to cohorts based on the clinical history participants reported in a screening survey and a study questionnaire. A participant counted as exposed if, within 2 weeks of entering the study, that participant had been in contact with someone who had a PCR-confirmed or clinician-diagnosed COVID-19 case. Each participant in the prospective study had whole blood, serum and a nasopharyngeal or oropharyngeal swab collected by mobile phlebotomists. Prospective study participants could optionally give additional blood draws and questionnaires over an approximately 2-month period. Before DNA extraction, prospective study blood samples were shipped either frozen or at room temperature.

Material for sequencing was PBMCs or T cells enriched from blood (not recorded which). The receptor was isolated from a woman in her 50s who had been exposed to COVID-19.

CDR3 protein: CASSVRLAGGSSTDTQYF. The nucleotide sequence is given as TGTGCCAGCAGCGTTCGACTAGCGGGGGGATCAAGCACAGATACGCAGTATTTT. Recombination joined TRBV9 with TRBJ2-3; 13 of the junction bases match TRBD2. CDR3 length: 18 amino acids, cysteine to phenylalanine. Only CDR3 DNA remains: 54 bases, in frame from the first base. Compared with germline, V lacks 2 bases and J lacks 0 bases; bases without a gene match: 6. Reading the germline V gene gives CDR1 SGDLS and CDR2 YYNGEE. Here the CDR3 is joined to the reference TRBV9 and TRBJ2-3 genes, and the full variable domain is: DSGVTQTPKHLITATGQRVTLRCSPRSGDLSVYWYQQSLDQGLQFLIQYYNGEERAKGNILERFSAQQFPDLHSELNLSSLELGDSALYFCASSVRLAGGSSTDTQYFGPGTRLTVL.